A selection of T cell receptor beta chains follows, all from one sample in a study of blood T cell repertoires in COVID-19. Libraries were prepared by immunoSEQ multiplex PCR; TCRdb keeps only in-frame clonotypes and omits some of them. The profile shows over 50,000 clones, 84% of them singletons. What was sequenced was peripheral blood. These receptors originate from a man between 60 and 75 years old with COVID-19, enrolled during active disease. Both conserved end residues are part of each CDR3. The order of the fields is J gene, V gene, clone size, D gene, CDR3 protein, CDR3 DNA. D genes are given only for firm matches. The listing skips clone size in some rows; elsewhere it reads once, few, many or a size class.

TRBJ2-5 | TRBV19 | . | TRBD1 | CASRTTGVSQETQYF | TGTGCCAGTAGAACCACAGGGGTGAGCCAAGAGACCCAGTACTTC
TRBJ2-7 | TRBV12-3/TRBV12-4 | once | . | CASRIGSTYEQYF | TGTGCCAGCAGGATTGGGAGCACCTACGAGCAGTACTTC
TRBJ1-2 | TRBV5-3 | . | . | CARSLVWTAINYGYTF | TGTGCCAGAAGCTTGGTATGGACAGCCATAAACTATGGCTACACCTTC
TRBJ2-7 | TRBV19 | . | . | CASSMDTLYEQYF | TGTGCCAGTAGTATGGACACCCTCTACGAGCAGTACTTC
TRBJ2-3 | TRBV19 | once | . | CASSTGSITDTQYF | TGTGCCAGTAGTACAGGGTCGATAACAGATACGCAGTATTTT
TRBJ2-7 | TRBV12-5 | . | TRBD2 | CASGLVRGVSQSVEARPYEQYF | TGTGCTAGTGGTTTGGTACGGGGGGTATCGCAGTCGGTAGAGGCCCGACCCTACGAGCAGTACTTC
TRBJ2-2 | TRBV3-1/TRBV3-2 | . | TRBD1 | CASSQGVGQGLNTGELFF | TGTGCCAGCAGCCAAGGGGTAGGACAGGGTCTGAACACCGGGGAGCTGTTTTTT
TRBJ2-1 | TRBV24-1 | once | TRBD2 | CATSTPLAEKGQFF | TGTGCCACCAGTACTCCACTAGCGGAGAAAGGGCAGTTCTTC
TRBJ1-1 | TRBV5-1 | . | TRBD1 | CASSVTGTEPKTEAFF | TGCGCCAGCAGCGTGACCGGGACAGAGCCCAAAACTGAAGCTTTCTTT
TRBJ1-1 | TRBV27 | once | . | CASKQNTEAFF | TGTGCCAGCAAACAGAACACTGAAGCTTTCTTT
TRBJ2-1 | TRBV7-9 | . | TRBD2 | CASSLTSGSLGYNEQFF | TGTGCCAGCAGCTTAACTAGCGGGAGTTTAGGCTACAATGAGCAGTTCTTC
TRBJ2-5 | TRBV5-1 | . | . | CASRTEYQETQYF | TGCGCCAGCCGGACAGAGTACCAAGAGACCCAGTACTTC
TRBJ2-3 | TRBV7-3 | . | TRBD1 | CASRLNTGGGTDTQYF | TGTGCCAGCAGATTGAATACAGGGGGCGGCACAGATACGCAGTATTTT
TRBJ1-2 | TRBV30 | . | . | CAWSTKQGPYGYTF | TGTGCCTGGAGTACAAAACAGGGTCCCTATGGCTACACCTTC
TRBJ2-5 | TRBV7-3 | . | . | CASSPAGSSETQYF | TGTGCCAGCAGCCCAGCCGGGAGTTCAGAGACCCAGTACTTC
TRBJ1-4 | TRBV19 | once | . | CASSYSATNEKLFF | TGTGCCAGTAGTTACAGTGCAACTAATGAAAAACTGTTTTTT
TRBJ1-4 | TRBV5-1 | . | . | CASSLAHRRGEKLFF | TGCGCCAGCAGCTTGGCACACAGGCGGGGTGAAAAACTGTTTTTT
TRBJ1-2 | TRBV6-1 | . | . | CASSESGANYGYTF | TGTGCCAGCAGTGAATCGGGGGCTAACTATGGCTACACCTTC
TRBJ2-3 | TRBV2 | . | TRBD2 | CASSKRGSGVLHDTQYF | TGTGCCAGCAGCAAGCGGGGGTCGGGAGTGCTCCACGATACGCAGTATTTT
TRBJ2-7 | TRBV19 | . | . | CASSKGLTAATYEQYF | TGTGCCAGTAGTAAGGGACTTACCGCTGCGACCTACGAGCAGTACTTC
TRBJ1-1 | TRBV2 | few | . | CASRVDGSNTEAFF | TGTGCCAGTCGAGTTGACGGGTCGAACACTGAAGCTTTCTTT